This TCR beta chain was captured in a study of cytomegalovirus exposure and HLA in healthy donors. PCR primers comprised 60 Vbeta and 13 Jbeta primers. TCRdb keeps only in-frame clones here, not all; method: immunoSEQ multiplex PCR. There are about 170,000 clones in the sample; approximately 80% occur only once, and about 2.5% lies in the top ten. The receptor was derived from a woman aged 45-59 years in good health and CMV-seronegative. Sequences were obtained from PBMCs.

CDR3 DNA: TGTGCCAGCAGTGAACAGCAGCGGGGACAGGGAAAACTGTTTTTT. It is translated as CASSEQQRGQGKLFF. This chain connects TRBV2 to TRBJ1-4; 9 positions agree with TRBD1. Trimming at V came to 2 bases and at J to 10 bases, leaving 8 bases not matched to a gene. The CDR3 runs to 15 residues. Germline CDR1 SNHLY, CDR2 FYNNEI.